This T cell receptor beta chain was recorded in a study of T cell responses to AZD1222 COVID-19 vaccine (dated by TCRdb to about 2021). Describing the broader study: Because spike-specific TCR depth and breadth did not differ between the two schedules, AZD1222 recipients who got a second dose at roughly 4 weeks were pooled with those who got a second dose at roughly 12 weeks. A total of around 240 trial participants underwent TCR sequencing, of whom about 200 had received two doses of AZD1222 and some 26 had received two doses of the MenACWY control vaccine. Trial participants were enrolled into age subgroups of 18-55, 56-69 and 70-plus years, which contained around 150, 29 and 61 TCR-sequenced participants, respectively. Paper-wide results and their limitations: Participants were mostly white British and included more females than males, and it was suggested by the authors that clonal diversity may have been underestimated. The 56-69-year group was small, and its depth increase did not reach significance, likely because of low power. Reportedly, almost half of the unique spike-specific TCRs recognized epitopes lying outside the regions that are mutated in the B.1.351 and B.1.1.7 variants. Vaccine-associated CD4 TCRs spanned the whole spike protein, with dominant responses in regions 160-218 and 743-854. A significant rise in spike-specific TCR breadth and depth was observed after two AZD1222 doses relative to day 0 and relative to MenACWY recipients. Because no day 14 peak-response samples were available, repertoires were characterized only after the peak T cell response. Conclusions about previously exposed vaccinees are limited, since just 5 to 7 AZD1222 recipients were seropositive for SARS-CoV-2 at baseline.

The CDR3 regions of human TCRbeta chains were analyzed by immunosequencing. The authors' pipeline ran thus. TCRs in the repertoires were matched against a reference library of SARS-CoV-2-specific TCRs that had been generated with the MIRA antigen-specificity platform. Breadth was defined as the fraction of unique TCRs that were SARS-CoV-2-associated. Depth was defined as the fraction of total T cells that were SARS-CoV-2-associated. Using the MIRA data, every spike-specific TCR was mapped to the spike region that the TCR reacted to and assigned to either a CD4 or a CD8 class. Log10-transformed breadth and depth values were compared by one-way ANOVA with Sidak's multiple comparisons tests. Held by TCRdb, this immuneACCESS table contains in-frame sequences only and omits some clones. Under half of the omission traces to an unresolved V gene where checked; the cause of the rest is unknown. V, J and clone size reflect that table, while D and trimming were determined from the DNA. The sample has over 150,000 clones on record, 87% of them singletons. 2.6% of the sample goes to the ten largest clones.

Comments on this clone: No cognate antigen has been identified for it. Qualities for individual bases were not recorded, and no much larger clone is one base off.

Per the publication, the time point label means: baseline before first vaccination. Vaccinee samples were obtained from the UK trials COV001 and COV002, which included a single-blind randomized controlled phase 2/3 trial of AZD1222 (ChAdOx1 nCoV-19) in healthy adults. Trial participant PBMC samples were collected at day 0 and day 28 after the second dose for TCRbeta chain sequencing. The CDR3 numbers 14 residues from cysteine through phenylalanine. Only the CDR3 region is kept as DNA, spanning 42 bases read in frame from base 1. Germline trimming amounts to 0 bases on V and 10 bases on J, with 5 as the count of junction bases outside the gene matches.

Here the chain combines TRBV5-3 and TRBJ2-1; 9 of the junction bases match TRBD2. TRBV5-3 has ORF status, its function being uncertain. The TCR originated in an adult in good health. The sample in question was peripheral blood, obtained on day 0 of AZD1222 vaccination. The CDR3 region has the sequence CARSLASGRHEQFF. The DNA sequence follows: TGTGCCAGAAGCTTGGCCAGCGGGAGGCACGAGCAGTTCTTC.